Below, one T cell receptor beta chain is given with its context. The antigen is unknown. The entry originates in a study of T-cell memory formation after mild COVID-19. Study-wide points: Of the contracting clones, CD4+ ones lay mainly in CM and EM, and CD8+ ones in EMRA. Memory cells collected pre-infection included some clones that later responded, suggesting cross-reactive memory joined.

Trimming cost V 5 bases and J 11 bases, with 18 bases left between them. CDR3 length: 13 residues. CDR1 is SGHTA and CDR2 is FQGTGA in the germline V gene. The TCR alpha and TCR beta cDNA libraries, bearing sample barcodes and UMIs, were generated by 5'RACE using constant-segment primers. TCRdb ran MiXCR on the 5' RACE reads and lists one entry per CDR3 protein. This table holds about 500,000 distinct CDR3 sequences, approximately 20% found once. The rearrangement links TRBV7-3 to TRBJ1-1; no clear D. Source material: PBMCs or a T cell subset sorted from them (not recorded which). The clonotype comes from an adult woman who had mild COVID-19 (a few samples of this study predate the infection). Cell type and time point are not known. The CDR3 loop reads CASSPTPAAGAFF. Here the CDR3 DNA reads TGTGCCAGCAGCCCCACCCCGGCCGCCGGGGCTTTCTTT.